The clone carrying this T cell receptor beta chain has just a few counts. This record belongs to a study of blood T cell repertoires in COVID-19. Looking at the study overall: COVID-19 samples, acute and convalescent, were from the United States, Italy and Spain. T cells, B-cell-depleted T cells, or PBMCs supplied cDNA or gDNA.

Trimming took off 6 bases at V and 1 base at J, with 33 bases between the two ends. Germline values: CDR1 WNHNN, CDR2 SYGVQD (reference sequence). The CDR3 consists of 21 residues. Authors' processing steps: From reference gene primer amplification, estimates of nucleated cell counts were derived. The data were produced by immunoSEQ multiplex PCR, yet TCRdb's version contains in-frame clones alone and is incomplete. D and trimming were read from the DNA, whereas the V and J calls and clone size are those reported in that table. The repertoire has roughly 260,000 clones, roughly 82% of them found once; the top ten carry approximately 4.8%.

The gene calls are TRBV10-1 and TRBJ1-1; unclear D gene. The TCR originated in a woman in her 70s with acute or convalescent COVID-19. Sequenced: peripheral blood. The CDR3 DNA reads as TGCGCCAGCAGATTTACAGTAAGAACCGCCCCCCTCCAGGTACCGAACACTGAAGCTTTCTTT. Protein product: CASRFTVRTAPLQVPNTEAFF.